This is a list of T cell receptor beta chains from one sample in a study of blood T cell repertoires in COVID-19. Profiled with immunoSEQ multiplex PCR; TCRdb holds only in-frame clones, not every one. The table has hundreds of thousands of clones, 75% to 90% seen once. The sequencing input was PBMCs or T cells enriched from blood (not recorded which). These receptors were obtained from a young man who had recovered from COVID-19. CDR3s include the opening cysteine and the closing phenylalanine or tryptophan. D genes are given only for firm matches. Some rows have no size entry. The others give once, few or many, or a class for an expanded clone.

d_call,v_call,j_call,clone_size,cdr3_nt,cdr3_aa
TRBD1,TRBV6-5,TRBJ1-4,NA,TGTGCCAGCAATACCAGGGGGAGTGAAAAACTGTTTTTT,CASNTRGSEKLFF
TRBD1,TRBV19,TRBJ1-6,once,TGTGCCAGTACCCCACAGGGGGCGATTAATTCACCCCTCCACTTT,CASTPQGAINSPLHF
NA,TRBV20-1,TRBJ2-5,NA,TGCAGTGCTAGGGGGGGTGGTGGCCAGTACTTC,CSARGGGGQYF
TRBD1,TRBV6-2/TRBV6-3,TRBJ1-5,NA,TGTGCCAGCAGTCGGACAGGGCCTAGCAATCAGCCCCAGCATTTT,CASSRTGPSNQPQHF
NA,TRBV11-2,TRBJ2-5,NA,TGTGCCAGCAGCCCACAACTACAAGAGACCCAGTACTTC,CASSPQLQETQYF
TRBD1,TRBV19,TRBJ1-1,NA,TGTGCCAGTAGTACACATAAAACAGGGGTTACACAAGCTTTCTTT,CASSTHKTGVTQAFF
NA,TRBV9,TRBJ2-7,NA,TGTGCCAGCAGCGTCTCGAGCGGGTTCAACTACGAGCAGTACTTC,CASSVSSGFNYEQYF
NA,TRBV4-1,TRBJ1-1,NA,TGCGCCAGCAGCCAAGTTAGCGGGGTGATCAACACTGAAGCTTTCTTT,CASSQVSGVINTEAFF
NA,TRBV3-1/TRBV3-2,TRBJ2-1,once,TGTGCCAGCAGCTTCGAAGGGGCCCGTACGGAGCAGTTCTTC,CASSFEGARTEQFF
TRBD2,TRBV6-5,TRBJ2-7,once,TGTGCCAGCAGTTACCGGGACTACTCCTACGAGCAGTACTTC,CASSYRDYSYEQYF
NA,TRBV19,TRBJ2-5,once,TGTGCCAGTAGTATTTTCGGAGAGACCCAGTACTTC,CASSIFGETQYF
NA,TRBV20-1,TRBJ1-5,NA,TGCAGTGCTAGGCAGGGTCAGCATTTT,CSARQGQHF
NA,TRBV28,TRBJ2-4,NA,TGTGCCAGCAGTATCAGGGGCCCCAAAAACATTCAGTACTTC,CASSIRGPKNIQYF
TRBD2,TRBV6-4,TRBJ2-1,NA,TGTGCCAGCAGTGGGTTCTCGGGACTAAGGGTAGATGAGCAGTTCTTC,CASSGFSGLRVDEQFF
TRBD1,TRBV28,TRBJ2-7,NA,TGTGCCAGCACCCCGGCCGGGACAGGATTTCTCCACGAGCAGTACTTC,CASTPAGTGFLHEQYF
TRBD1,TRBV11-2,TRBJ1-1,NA,TGTGCCAGCAGCTTCATGACAGGGGAGACTGAAGCTTTCTTT,CASSFMTGETEAFF
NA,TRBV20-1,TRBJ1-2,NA,TGCAGTGCTACCGGGAACTATGGCTACACCTTC,CSATGNYGYTF
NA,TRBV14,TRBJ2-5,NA,TGTGCCAGCAGCCAACGAGGAGAGACCCAGTACTTC,CASSQRGETQYF
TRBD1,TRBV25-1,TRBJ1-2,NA,TGTGCCAGCAGTGAGACCGTCGGGACAGGGTGGAACGGCTACACCTTC,CASSETVGTGWNGYTF
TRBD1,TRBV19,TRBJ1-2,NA,TGTGCCAGTAGTGCTCAACAGGGGGCCTCTGATGGCTACACCTTC,CASSAQQGASDGYTF
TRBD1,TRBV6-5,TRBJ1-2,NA,TGTGCCAGCAACCACCCGGACAGGGGAGGCTACACCTTC,CASNHPDRGGYTF
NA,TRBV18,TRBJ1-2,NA,TGTGCCAGCTCATACCGGGACATGCATTTACATGGCTACACCTTC,CASSYRDMHLHGYTF
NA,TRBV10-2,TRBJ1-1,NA,TGCGCCAGCAGTGTAGGAGGGTACGGCACTGAAGCTTTCTTT,CASSVGGYGTEAFF
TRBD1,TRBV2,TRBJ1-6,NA,TGTGCCAGCAGTCCGGGACAGACGATTAATTCACCCCTCCACTTT,CASSPGQTINSPLHF
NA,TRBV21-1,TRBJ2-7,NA,TGTGCCAGCAGCAAAGCGGGAAGGGACACCCTTTCCTACGAGCAGTACTTC,CASSKAGRDTLSYEQYF
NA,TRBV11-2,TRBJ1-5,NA,TGTGCCAGCAGCCCCACAGGATCTAATCAGCCCCAGCATTTT,CASSPTGSNQPQHF
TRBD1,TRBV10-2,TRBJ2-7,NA,TGCGCCAGCGGGACAGGGTCCCACGAGCAGTACTTC,CASGTGSHEQYF
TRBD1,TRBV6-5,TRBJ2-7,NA,TGTGCCAGCAGTTATAGCGACAGGGGGGCCTACGAGCAGTACTTC,CASSYSDRGAYEQYF
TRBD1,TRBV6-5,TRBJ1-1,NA,TGTGCCAGTCGACAGGGTCGCACTGAAGCTTTCTTT,CASRQGRTEAFF
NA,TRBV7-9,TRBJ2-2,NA,TGTGCCAGCAGCTTCCCTCCACTAGGCTCGAACACCGGGGAGCTGTTTTTT,CASSFPPLGSNTGELFF
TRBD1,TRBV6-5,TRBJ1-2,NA,TGTGCCACCCGGGACAGGCGGGGCAGTTATGGCTACACCTTC,CATRDRRGSYGYTF
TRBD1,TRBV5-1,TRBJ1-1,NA,TGCGCCAGCAGCCAGAGACAGGGGTTGAACACTGAAGCTTTCTTT,CASSQRQGLNTEAFF
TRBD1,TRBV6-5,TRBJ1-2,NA,TGTGCCAGCAGTATAAGGACAGGAGCTAACTATGGCTACACCTTC,CASSIRTGANYGYTF
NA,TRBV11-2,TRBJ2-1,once,TGTGCCAGCAGCTTAAGGTGGGGGGGCGCCCTGGTCTTC,CASSLRWGGALVF
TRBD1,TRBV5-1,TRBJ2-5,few,TGCGCCAGCAGCTTAACCGGGACAGGGGGAGAGACCCAGTACTTC,CASSLTGTGGETQYF
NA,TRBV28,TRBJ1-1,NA,TGTGCCAGCAGTTTAAAGGCGGGTGAAGCTTTCTTT,CASSLKAGEAFF
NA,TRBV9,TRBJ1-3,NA,TGTGCCAGCAGCGTAGGTTGGACAGTAAAAAACACCATATATTTT,CASSVGWTVKNTIYF
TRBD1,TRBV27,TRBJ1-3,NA,TGTGCCAGCAGTTCATCCGGGACAGGGGCTGGAAACACCATATATTTT,CASSSSGTGAGNTIYF
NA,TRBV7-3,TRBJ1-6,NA,TGTGCCAGCAGCTTAACTAAATATTCACCCCTCCACTTT,CASSLTKYSPLHF
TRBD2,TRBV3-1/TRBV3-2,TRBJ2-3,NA,TGTGCCAGCAGCCTCCGCCCTGGACTAGCGGGAGTTGGGAACACAGATACGCAGTATTTT,CASSLRPGLAGVGNTDTQYF
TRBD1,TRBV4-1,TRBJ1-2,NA,TGCGCCAGCAGCCAAGAGGTCAGGGGGCCCGGTAACTATGGCTACACCTTC,CASSQEVRGPGNYGYTF
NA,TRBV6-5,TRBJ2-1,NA,TGTGCCAGCAGTTATTCAGGGGCAGTGTTCTACAATGAGCAGTTCTTC,CASSYSGAVFYNEQFF
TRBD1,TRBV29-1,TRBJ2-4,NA,TGCAGCGTTGATGCAGGGGGAACATTAAACATTCAGTACTTC,CSVDAGGTLNIQYF
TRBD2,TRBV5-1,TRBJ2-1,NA,TGCGCCAGCAGCGGCAGACTAGCGGGGGACAATGAGCAGTTCTTC,CASSGRLAGDNEQFF
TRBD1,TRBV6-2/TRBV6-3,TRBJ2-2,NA,TGTGCCAGCAGCCGTACAGGGGACCTAGCCCCCACCGGGGAGCTGTTTTTT,CASSRTGDLAPTGELFF
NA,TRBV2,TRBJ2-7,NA,TGTGCCAGCAGTGAACAAGCCTTTGCCTCCTTC,CASSEQAFASF
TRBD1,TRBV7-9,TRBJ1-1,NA,TGTGCCAGCAGGCCAGGACAGGGGACGAACACTGAAGCTTTCTTT,CASRPGQGTNTEAFF
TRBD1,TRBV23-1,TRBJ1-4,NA,TGCGCCAGCAGTCAAGAACCGGGACAGGGCATTAATGAAAAACTGTTTTTT,CASSQEPGQGINEKLFF
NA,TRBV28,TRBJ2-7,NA,TGTGCCAGCAGGGCTGGGGGGGGGCTCGCCTACGAGCAGTACTTC,CASRAGGGLAYEQYF
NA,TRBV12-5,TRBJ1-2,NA,TGTGCTAGTGGTTTTGGACTTGAGTCCGTCTATGGCTACACCTTC,CASGFGLESVYGYTF